Listed below are T cell receptor beta chains from one sample, sequenced in a study of T cell repertoires in cytomegalovirus infection. No antigen has been identified for these receptors. TCRdb re-called the reads with MiXCR, one entry per CDR3 protein. The repertoire has roughly 920,000 distinct CDR3 sequences, approximately 31% of them found once; the top ten carry roughly 13%. The sequences come from cultured CD8+ T cells from PBMCs, collected from culture after CMV antigen stimulation. These receptors all stem from a human donor in good health (CMV status not recorded). Some clones in this sample may be carry-over from other donors' samples. The CDR3 runs from the conserved cysteine through the conserved F or W. A D gene is named only where the DNA matches it firmly. Clone size appears in some rows only: once, few, many, or a class for an expanded clone.

>13|-|TRBV25-1|TRBJ2-7|-
CASSEYGAYEQYF
TGTGCCAGCAGTGAATATGGAGCCTACGAGCAGTACTTC
>17|many|TRBV6-1|TRBJ1-2|-
CASSEVGVPNPNYGYTF
TGTGCCAGCAGTGAAGTGGGTGTTCCGAACCCTAACTATGGCTACACCTTC
>13|few|TRBV7-9|TRBJ1-2|-
CASSSGRGYGYTF
TGTGCCAGCAGCTCCGGACGGGGCTATGGCTACACCTTC
>15|-|TRBV5-1|TRBJ1-5|TRBD1
CASSPWTGNNQPQHF
TGCGCCAGCAGCCCCTGGACAGGCAACAATCAGCCCCAGCATTTT
>13|once|TRBV6-2/TRBV6-3|TRBJ2-5|-
CASSSTTKETQYF
TGTGCCAGCAGTTCTACTACTAAAGAGACCCAGTACTTC
>16|-|TRBV4-1|TRBJ2-1|TRBD2
CASSQVASGDYNEQFF
TGCGCCAGCAGCCAAGTCGCTAGCGGGGACTACAATGAGCAGTTCTTC
>15|-|TRBV19|TRBJ2-7|-
CASSPTVGGVYEQYF
TGTGCCAGTAGTCCGACGGTGGGGGGTGTATACGAGCAGTACTTC
>17|many|TRBV7-8|TRBJ2-1|TRBD1
CASSSSLGTGGNNEQFF
TGTGCCAGCAGCTCTAGCCTCGGGACAGGGGGTAACAATGAGCAGTTCTTC
>15|few|TRBV12-5|TRBJ2-5|TRBD1
CASGLGQGVQETQYF
TGTGCTAGTGGTTTGGGACAGGGGGTCCAAGAGACCCAGTACTTC
>13|few|TRBV6-6|TRBJ1-1|-
CAGGVGKNTEAFF
TGTGCCGGGGGAGTTGGGAAGAACACTGAAGCTTTCTTT
>14|few|TRBV6-5|TRBJ1-6|-
CASTAAQGHSPLHF
TGTGCCAGCACCGCGGCCCAGGGGCATTCACCCCTCCACTTT
>13|-|TRBV10-3|TRBJ2-7|-
CAITGQSSYEQYF
TGTGCCATCACCGGACAGAGCTCCTACGAGCAGTACTTC
>15|-|TRBV3-1|TRBJ2-1|-
CASNHLQQIYNEQFF
TGTGCCAGCAACCACTTACAGCAAATCTACAATGAGCAGTTCTTC
>14|-|TRBV9|TRBJ2-7|-
CASSQIGASYEQYF
TGTGCCAGCAGCCAGATAGGGGCCTCCTACGAGCAGTACTTC
>14|few|TRBV7-6|TRBJ2-5|-
CASSSGHTGETQYF
TGTGCCAGCAGCTCCGGACACACCGGGGAGACCCAGTACTTC
>16|few|TRBV6-5|TRBJ2-7|TRBD1
CASSYLYRQGDHEQYF
TGTGCCAGCAGTTACTTGTATCGACAGGGGGACCACGAGCAGTACTTC
>15|many|TRBV7-9|TRBJ1-3|-
CASSTPKKAGNTIYF
TGTGCCAGCAGCACACCCAAGAAGGCTGGAAACACCATATATTTT
>13|-|TRBV4-1|TRBJ2-2|-
CASSQDDPGELFF
TGCGCCAGCAGCCAAGATGACCCCGGGGAGCTGTTTTTT
>13|few|TRBV10-3|TRBJ2-1|-
CAITETSVDEQFF
TGTGCCATCACCGAGACATCCGTCGATGAGCAGTTCTTC
>14|-|TRBV10-3|TRBJ1-1|-
CAISGPGTNTEAFF
TGTGCCATCAGTGGACCAGGGACGAACACTGAAGCTTTCTTT
>15|many|TRBV7-2|TRBJ2-3|-
CASSLGGGHTDTQYF
TGTGCCAGCAGCTTAGGAGGGGGTCACACAGATACGCAGTATTTT
>16|many|TRBV6-2/TRBV6-3|TRBJ1-1|-
CASSSEGQPGRTEAFF
TGTGCCAGCAGTTCCGAGGGACAACCTGGGCGGACTGAAGCTTTCTTT
>14|many|TRBV9|TRBJ2-5|-
CASSVARGVETQYF
TGTGCCAGCAGCGTAGCGCGAGGAGTCGAGACCCAGTACTTC
>14|-|TRBV9|TRBJ2-5|-
CASSVGSKRETQYF
TGTGCCAGCAGCGTAGGTTCAAAAAGGGAGACCCAGTACTTC
>13|few|TRBV7-9|TRBJ2-4|-
CASSPELGHIQYF
TGTGCCAGCAGCCCAGAACTAGGTCACATTCAGTACTTC
>15|once|TRBV4-1|TRBJ1-2|TRBD1
CASSQGGQGNYGYTF
TGCGCCAGCAGCCAAGGGGGACAGGGGAACTATGGCTACACCTTC
>16|few|TRBV28|TRBJ1-6|-
CASSRLGSSYNSPLHF
TGTGCCAGCAGTCGTTTAGGTAGCTCCTATAATTCACCCCTCCACTTT
>15|many|TRBV7-8|TRBJ2-5|-
CASSLGAGQGETQYF
TGTGCCAGCAGCTTAGGGGCAGGGCAGGGAGAGACCCAGTACTTC
>14|-|TRBV20-1|TRBJ2-7|-
CSAPPYGPLLEQYF
TGCAGTGCTCCCCCTTACGGACCGCTCCTCGAGCAGTACTTC
>15|few|TRBV27|TRBJ2-7|TRBD1
CASSISGTAYYEQYF
TGTGCCAGCAGTATTTCCGGGACAGCTTACTACGAGCAGTACTTC
>11|-|TRBV7-4|TRBJ1-1|-
CADGPRTEAFF
TGTGCCGACGGACCCCGCACCGAAGCTTTCTTT
>15|-|TRBV27|TRBJ2-2|-
CASKGRQGSTGELFF
TGTGCCAGCAAGGGAAGGCAGGGGAGCACCGGGGAGCTGTTTTTT
>17|-|TRBV7-9|TRBJ2-5|-
CASSLLGGPSDGETQYF
TGTGCCAGCAGCCTCCTCGGGGGGCCTTCAGACGGCGAGACCCAGTACTTC
>12|-|TRBV9|TRBJ2-5|TRBD1
CASATGFETQYF
TGTGCCAGCGCGACAGGGTTTGAGACCCAGTACTTC
>14|many|TRBV11-2|TRBJ2-1|-
CASSPGSGWNEQFF
TGTGCCAGCAGCCCTGGGTCAGGGTGGAATGAGCAGTTCTTC
>13|few|TRBV12-5|TRBJ1-2|TRBD1
CASGLQGDYGYTF
TGTGCTAGTGGTTTACAGGGGGACTATGGCTACACCTTC
>16|few|TRBV5-4|TRBJ2-5|-
CASSLKQGRGQETQYF
TGTGCCAGCAGCCTAAAACAGGGGAGGGGGCAAGAGACCCAGTACTTC
>15|-|TRBV6-5|TRBJ2-2|-
CASSRPRANTGELFF
TGTGCCAGCAGTCGACCCCGGGCGAACACCGGGGAGCTGTTTTTT
>16|-|TRBV4-1|TRBJ1-3|-
CASSQKTQFSGNTIYF
TGCGCCAGCAGCCAAAAAACGCAGTTCTCTGGAAACACCATATATTTT
>19|-|TRBV7-9|TRBJ2-2|TRBD2
CASSHPSERGGRDTGELFF
TGTGCCAGCAGCCACCCCTCGGAGCGGGGGGGCCGAGACACCGGGGAGCTGTTTTTT